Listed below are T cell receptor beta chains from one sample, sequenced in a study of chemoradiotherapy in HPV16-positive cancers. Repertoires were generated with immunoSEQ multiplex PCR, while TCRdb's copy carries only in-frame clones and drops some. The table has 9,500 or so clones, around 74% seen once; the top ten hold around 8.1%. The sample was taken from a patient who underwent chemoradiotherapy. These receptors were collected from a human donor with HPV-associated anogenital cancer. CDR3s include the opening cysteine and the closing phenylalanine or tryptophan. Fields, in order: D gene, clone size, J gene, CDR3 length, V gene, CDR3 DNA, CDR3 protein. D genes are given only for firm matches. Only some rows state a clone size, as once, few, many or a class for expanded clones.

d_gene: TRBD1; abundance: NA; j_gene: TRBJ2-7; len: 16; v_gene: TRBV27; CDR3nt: TGTGCCAGCAGTGCGGGCCGGACAGGAATAGACTACGAGCAGTACTTC; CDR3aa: CASSAGRTGIDYEQYF
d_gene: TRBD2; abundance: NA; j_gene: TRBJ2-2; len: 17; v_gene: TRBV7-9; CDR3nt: TGTGCCAGCACCCCCGGGGGGAGACTAAATAACACCGGGGAGCTGTTTTTT; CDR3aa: CASTPGGRLNNTGELFF
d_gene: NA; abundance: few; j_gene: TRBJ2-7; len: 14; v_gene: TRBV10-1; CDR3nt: TGCGCCAGCAGTGATCAGACATCGATCTACGAGCAGTACTTC; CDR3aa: CASSDQTSIYEQYF
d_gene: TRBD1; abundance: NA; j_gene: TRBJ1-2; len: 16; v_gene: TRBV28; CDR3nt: TGTGCCAGCAGTTTATACGAGGGACAGGGTGGTTCCGGCTACACCTTC; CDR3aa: CASSLYEGQGGSGYTF
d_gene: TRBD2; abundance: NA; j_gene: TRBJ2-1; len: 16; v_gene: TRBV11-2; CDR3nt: TGTGCCAGCAGGCCAACCGGGACTAGCGCTTTTAATGAGCAGTTCTTC; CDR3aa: CASRPTGTSAFNEQFF
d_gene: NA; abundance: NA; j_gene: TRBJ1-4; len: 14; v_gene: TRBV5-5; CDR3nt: TGTGCCAGCAGCTTGACGGGGCCTAATGAAAAACTGTTTTTT; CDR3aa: CASSLTGPNEKLFF
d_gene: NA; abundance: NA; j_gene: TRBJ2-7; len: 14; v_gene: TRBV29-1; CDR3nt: TGCAGCGTTACCGGGTGGGACAACCCCTACGAGCAGTACTTC; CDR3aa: CSVTGWDNPYEQYF
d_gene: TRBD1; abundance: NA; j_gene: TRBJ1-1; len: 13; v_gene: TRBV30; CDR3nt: TGTGCCTGGAGTCCGACAGGGGGCACTGAAGCTTTCTTT; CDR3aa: CAWSPTGGTEAFF
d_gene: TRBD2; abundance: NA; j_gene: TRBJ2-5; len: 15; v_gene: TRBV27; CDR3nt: TGTGCCAGCAGTTTATCTAGCGGGCGACAAGAGACCCAGTACTTC; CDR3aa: CASSLSSGRQETQYF
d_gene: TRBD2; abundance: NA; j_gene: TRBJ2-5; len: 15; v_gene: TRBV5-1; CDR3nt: TGCGCCAGCAGCTTGCCGGGGGGAGGGGTAGAGACCCAGTACTTC; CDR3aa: CASSLPGGGVETQYF
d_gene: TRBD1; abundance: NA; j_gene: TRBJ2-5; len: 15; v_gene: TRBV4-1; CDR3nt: TGCGCCAGCAGCCAAGTCGACAGGGAGTCAGAGACCCAGTACTTC; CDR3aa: CASSQVDRESETQYF
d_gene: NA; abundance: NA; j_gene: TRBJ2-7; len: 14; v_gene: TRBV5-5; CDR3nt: TGTGCCAGCAGCTTGTGGGCATCCTCCTACGAGCAGTACTTC; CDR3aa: CASSLWASSYEQYF
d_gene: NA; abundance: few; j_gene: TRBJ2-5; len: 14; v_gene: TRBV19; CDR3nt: TGTGCCAGTAGTATTGGAGGGGTAGGAGAGACCCAGTACTTC; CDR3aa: CASSIGGVGETQYF
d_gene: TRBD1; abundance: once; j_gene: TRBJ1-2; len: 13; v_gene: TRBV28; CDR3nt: TGTGCCAGCAGTTTGACAGGGACGTATGGCTACACCTTC; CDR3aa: CASSLTGTYGYTF
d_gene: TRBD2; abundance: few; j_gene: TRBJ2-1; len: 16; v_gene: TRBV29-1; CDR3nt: TGCAGCGTTGAAGTTGGGCGGTCTAGCGGGAGTGATGAGCAGTTCTTC; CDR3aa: CSVEVGRSSGSDEQFF
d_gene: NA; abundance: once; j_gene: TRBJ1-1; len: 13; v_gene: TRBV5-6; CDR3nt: TGTGCCAGCAGCTTAATGGGGGACACTGAAGCTTTCTTT; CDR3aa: CASSLMGDTEAFF
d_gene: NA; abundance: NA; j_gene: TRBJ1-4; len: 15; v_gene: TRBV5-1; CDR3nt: TGCGCCAGCAGCTTGAGTGGAGTAACTAATGAAAAACTGTTTTTT; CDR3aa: CASSLSGVTNEKLFF
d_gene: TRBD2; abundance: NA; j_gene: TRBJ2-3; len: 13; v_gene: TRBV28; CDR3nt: TGTGCCAGCAGACCCGGGACTATTGATACGCAGTATTTT; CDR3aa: CASRPGTIDTQYF
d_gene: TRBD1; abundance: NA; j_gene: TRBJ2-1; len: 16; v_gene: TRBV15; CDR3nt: TGTGCCACCAGCAGGGAGTCAGACAGGGGGAAATATGAGCAGTTCTTC; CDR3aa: CATSRESDRGKYEQFF
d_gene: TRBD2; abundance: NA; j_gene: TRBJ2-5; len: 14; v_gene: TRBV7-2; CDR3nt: TGTGCCAGTCGTCAGCGGGAGATTTGGGAGACCCAGTACTTC; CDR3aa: CASRQREIWETQYF
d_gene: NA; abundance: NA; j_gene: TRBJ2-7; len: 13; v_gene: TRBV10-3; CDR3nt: TGTGCCACCAACGGACAGTCAGACTACGAGCAGTACTTC; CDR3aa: CATNGQSDYEQYF
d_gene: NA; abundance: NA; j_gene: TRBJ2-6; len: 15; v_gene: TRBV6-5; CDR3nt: TGTGCCAGCAGTTACCAGGACTCTGGGGCCAACGTCCTGACTTTC; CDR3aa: CASSYQDSGANVLTF
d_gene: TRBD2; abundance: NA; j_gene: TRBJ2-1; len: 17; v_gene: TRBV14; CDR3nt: TGTGCCAGCAGCCCCAAATCTGGACTAGCGGGAGCAAATGAGCAGTTCTTC; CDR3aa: CASSPKSGLAGANEQFF
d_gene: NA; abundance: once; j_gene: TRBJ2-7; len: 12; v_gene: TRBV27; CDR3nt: TGTGCCAGCAGTCCGAGCCCCTACGGACAGTACTTC; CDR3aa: CASSPSPYGQYF
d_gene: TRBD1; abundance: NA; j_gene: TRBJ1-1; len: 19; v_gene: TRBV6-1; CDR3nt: TGTGCCAGCAGTGACGGGACGCCTTCTTGGGGACAGGGTAGGACTGAAGCTTTCTTT; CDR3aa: CASSDGTPSWGQGRTEAFF
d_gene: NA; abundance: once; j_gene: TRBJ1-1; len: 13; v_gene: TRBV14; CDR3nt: TGTGCCAGCAGCCAAGTTACAGGGTATGGAGCTTTCTTT; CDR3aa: CASSQVTGYGAFF
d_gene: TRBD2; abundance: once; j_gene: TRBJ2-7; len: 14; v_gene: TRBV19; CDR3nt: TGTGCCAGTAGCGATCGACTAGCGGTAAGCGAGCAGTACTTC; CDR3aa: CASSDRLAVSEQYF
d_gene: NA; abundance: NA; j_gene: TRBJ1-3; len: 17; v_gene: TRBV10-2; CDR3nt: TGCGCCAGCAGTGAGCGGCAAGGGGTTAATTCTGGAAACACCATATATTTT; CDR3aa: CASSERQGVNSGNTIYF
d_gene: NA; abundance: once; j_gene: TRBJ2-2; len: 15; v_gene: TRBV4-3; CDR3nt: TGCGCCAGCAGCCAAGGCGGAGCGAACACCGGGGAGCTGTTTTTT; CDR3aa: CASSQGGANTGELFF
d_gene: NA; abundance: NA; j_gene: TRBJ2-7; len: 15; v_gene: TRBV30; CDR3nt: TGTGCCTGGAGTGTTTGGACAGCAAGCTCCTACGAGCAGTACTTC; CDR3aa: CAWSVWTASSYEQYF
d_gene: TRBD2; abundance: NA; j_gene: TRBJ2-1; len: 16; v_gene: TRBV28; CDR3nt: TGTGCCAGCAGTCCGCGACTAGCGGGAACCTACAATGAGCAGTTCTTC; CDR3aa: CASSPRLAGTYNEQFF
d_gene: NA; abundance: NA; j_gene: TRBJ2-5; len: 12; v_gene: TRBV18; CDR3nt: TGTGCCAGCTCACCGTCCCAAGAGACCCAGTACTTC; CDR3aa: CASSPSQETQYF